The 26 T cell receptor beta chains in this list originate from one sample, sequenced in a study of identical twins. TCRdb re-derived calls from the 5' RACE reads in MiXCR, one entry per CDR3 protein. The sample lists some 900,000 distinct CDR3 sequences; around an eighth were seen once. In addition, the sample was reused for a study of yellow fever vaccine responses in identical twins.

Sample: PBMCs. Every receptor here comes from a woman between 18 and 29 years old in good health.

This clonotype was found many times. In DNA form, the CDR3 reads TGTGCCAGCAGCCAAGGAGACAGCCCCACAGATACGCAGTATTTT. Protein: CASSQGDSPTDTQYF. This chain connects TRBV4-2 to TRBJ2-3, with a tentative D call TRBD1 (5 bases). Germline CDR1 and CDR2: LGHNA and YNFKEQ. The CDR3 runs to 15 residues. Trimming took 1 base from V and 2 from J, leaving 10 bases between them.

This clonotype was counted a few times. The chain carries TRBV10-3 and TRBJ2-1, with D possibly being TRBD1 or TRBD2 (5 bases each). This CDR3 is 15 amino acids long. V dropped 4 bases and J dropped 4 bases, with 14 bases sitting between them. Germline CDR1 reads ENHRY; CDR2 reads SYGVKD. Here the CDR3 DNA reads TGTGCCATCAGTGGTGAGGGACCGAAGTACAATGAGCAGTTCTTC. It is translated as CAISGEGPKYNEQFF.

The chain joins TRBV7-8 to TRBJ2-2; 8 positions match TRBD1. Looked up from germline, CDR1 is SGHVS and CDR2 is FQNEAQ. The CDR3 loop spans 14 amino acids. The V gene end was trimmed by 5 bases and the J gene end by 8 bases; junction bases not matched to a gene: 7. The CDR3 here is CASSLGQGEGELFF. In DNA, the CDR3 is TGTGCCAGCAGCCTAGGACAGGGTGAAGGGGAGCTGTTTTTT. The whole variable domain, filled in from reference TRBV7-8 and TRBJ2-2, reads GAGVSQSPRYKVAKRGQDVALRCDPISGHVSLFWYQQALGQGPEFLTYFQNEAQLDKSGLPSDRFFAERPEGSVSTLKIQRTQQEDSAVYLCASSLGQGEGELFFGEGSRLTVL.

The chain employs TRBV9 and TRBJ1-3; TRBD1 agrees at 9 bases. V shed 0 bases and J 4 bases; nucleotides not matched to a gene: 5. Germline-derived CDR1 and CDR2 are SGDLS and YYNGEE. This CDR3 has 16 amino acids. DNA of the CDR3: TGTGCCAGCAGCGTAGATGGACAGGGGAGAGGAAACACCATATATTTT. It is translated as CASSVDGQGRGNTIYF.

The chain joins TRBV12-3 or TRBV12-4 to TRBJ2-1, with 7 bases matching TRBD1. The junction had 10 bases not matched to a gene; V was cut back by 0 bases and J by 8 bases. This CDR3 is 16 amino acids long. The chain's CDR3 is CASSLAWAGGFDEQFF. The CDR3, as DNA: TGTGCCAGCAGTTTAGCGTGGGCAGGGGGTTTCGATGAGCAGTTCTTC.

The chain links TRBV29-1 to TRBJ2-7, with TRBD2 as a possible D gene (6 bases). The CDR3 runs 13 residues. Looked up from germline, CDR1 is SQVTM and CDR2 is ANQGSEA. V was trimmed by 6 bases and J by 1 base, leaving 13 bases between them. The CDR3 is CSVATGDSYEQYF. The CDR3 nucleotides read TGCAGCGTCGCCACGGGAGATTCCTACGAGCAGTACTTC.

A few counts support this clonotype. This chain connects TRBV7-6 to TRBJ2-7; TRBD1 matches at 9 bases. V was pared by 3 bases and J by 4 bases, with 16 bases of the junction left unmatched. The CDR3 has 18 residues. The germline gives CDR1 SGHVS, CDR2 FNYEAQ. The CDR3 loop is CASSFSTATGTGLYEQYF. The CDR3 DNA follows: TGTGCCAGCAGCTTTAGTACGGCAACCGGGACAGGGTTATACGAGCAGTACTTC.

This clonotype came up a few times. The chain recombines TRBV7-6 with TRBJ2-2; 12 bases are shared with TRBD1. The V gene end was trimmed by 4 bases and the J gene end by 6 bases; junction bases not matched to a gene: 9. There are 17 residues in the CDR3. The germline V gene encodes CDR1 SGHVS and CDR2 FNYEAQ. Here the CDR3 reads CASSWNPGTGGSGELFF. CDR3 coding DNA: TGTGCCAGCAGCTGGAATCCCGGGACAGGGGGCTCCGGGGAGCTGTTTTTT.

This clonotype came up a few times. The chain combines TRBV3-1 with TRBJ2-7; D remains ambiguous. The V and J ends lost 1 base and 1 base respectively, with 5 bases between them. CDR1 LGHDT and CDR2 YNNKEL come from the germline V gene (reference sequence). CDR3 size: 13 residues. The CDR3 bases are TGTGCCAGCAGCCAAGCTCATTCCTACGAGCAGTACGTC. Encoded protein: CASSQAHSYEQYV.

This chain uses TRBV5-1 with TRBJ2-1; 11 nucleotides align to TRBD2. The CDR3 has 17 amino acids. Germline CDR1 is SGHRS and CDR2 is YFSETQ. V was pared by 3 bases and J by 10 bases, with 15 bases of the junction left unmatched. The chain's CDR3 is CASSSNSGGGSRWEQFF. DNA for the CDR3: TGCGCCAGCAGCTCGAATAGCGGGGGGGGCAGCCGTTGGGAGCAGTTCTTC.

This clonotype was recorded at least ten times. CDR3 protein: CASSQDSAYQPQHF. CDR3 in DNA: TGTGCCAGCAGCCAAGATTCCGCTTATCAGCCCCAGCATTTT. The V call is TRBV3-1, the J call TRBJ1-5; D gene ambiguous. Trimming stripped 0 bases from V and 5 bases from J, with 8 bases between. The CDR3 is 14 residues long. Germline values: CDR1 LGHDT, CDR2 YNNKEL (reference sequence).

The sample holds a few counts of this clonotype. The chain links TRBV28 to TRBJ2-1; D uncertain. Germline V gene data show CDR1 as MDHEN and CDR2 as SYDVKM. CDR3 length: 13 amino acids. V was pared by 1 base and J by 5 bases, with 6 bases between. CDR3 loop: CASSLSTHNEQFF. CDR3 in DNA: TGTGCCAGCAGTTTATCCACCCACAATGAGCAGTTCTTC.

This clonotype was observed many times. V is TRBV7-9 and J is TRBJ2-3; 9 nucleotides agree with TRBD2. The CDR3 runs to 14 residues. J was trimmed by 6 bases and V by 5 bases; bases with no gene match: 6. Looked up from germline, CDR1 is SEHNR and CDR2 is FQNEAQ (reference sequence). DNA of the CDR3: TGTGCCAGCAGCGTTAGCGGGAGTGGGGATACGCAGTATTTT. Its translation is CASSVSGSGDTQYF.

There are a few counts of this clonotype. The chain carries TRBV15 and TRBJ2-4, with D possibly being TRBD1 (6 bases). Trimming left V 6 bases short and J 3 bases short, with 12 bases between. CDR3 length: 14 residues. Germline V gene data show CDR1 as LNHNV and CDR2 as YYDKDF (reference sequence). CDR3 region: CATRGQTDKNIQYF. The CDR3, as DNA: TGTGCCACCAGAGGACAGACAGACAAAAACATTCAGTACTTC.

This clonotype was found a few times. V and J are TRBV6-2 or TRBV6-3 and TRBJ2-5; TRBD2 is a possible D gene (7 bases). CDR1 is MNHEY and CDR2 is SVGEGT in the germline V gene. V lost 6 bases and J lost 5, with 16 bases in between. The CDR3 runs to 14 residues. The CDR3, as DNA: TGTGCCAGCAGGCGTCCGGGGGGCCGGGAGACCCAGTACTTC. Encoded protein: CASRRPGGRETQYF.

This clonotype was observed a few times. The chain has TRBV12-3 or TRBV12-4 and TRBJ2-1; D is possibly TRBD1 or TRBD2 (6 bases each). Trimming shortened V by 7 bases and J by 6 bases, and 19 bases separated the two germline ends. This CDR3 comprises 15 residues. Written as DNA, the CDR3 is TGTGCCAGCACTCAGTGGGGGGCGGAGGGCAATGAGCAGTTCTTC. Its protein is CASTQWGAEGNEQFF.

The table lists this clonotype with a few counts. The chain is built from TRBV5-1 and TRBJ2-5, with 8 positions matching TRBD1. Trimming at V came to 4 bases and at J to 2 bases, leaving 10 bases not matched to a gene. The CDR3 runs to 16 residues. Germline CDR1 SGHRS, CDR2 YFSETQ. CDR3 sequence: CASSPLGQGLQETQYF. The CDR3 DNA reads TGCGCCAGCAGCCCCCTTGGACAGGGATTACAAGAGACCCAGTACTTC.

The V and J genes are TRBV20-1 and TRBJ2-7; no definite D call. The germline V gene has CDR1 DFQATT and CDR2 SNEGSKA (reference sequence). The CDR3 is 14 residues long. The ends were cut back, 5 bases at V and 0 bases at J, with 14 bases in the middle. The CDR3 bases are TGCAGTGCTGGAGCTAGTTACGGCTCCTACGAGCAGTACTTC. Translation gives CSAGASYGSYEQYF.

This clonotype appeared many times. The J gene is TRBJ1-6, the V gene TRBV12-3 or TRBV12-4, with unresolved D. V lost 3 bases to trimming and J lost 9 bases, with 12 bases between them. CDR3 length: 14 amino acids. The CDR3: CASSLTPWGSPLHF. CDR3 nucleotide sequence: TGTGCCAGCAGTTTGACTCCTTGGGGTTCACCCCTCCACTTT.

The chain couples TRBV19 to TRBJ1-5; D unresolved. The V end was cut by 7 bases, the J end by 9 bases, with 16 bases between. The germline V gene encodes CDR1 LNHDA and CDR2 SQIVND (reference sequence). The CDR3 is made up of 13 amino acids. CDR3 bases: TGTGCCAGTAACAGTGTATCGCCGTCGCCCCAGCATTTT. The encoded protein is CASNSVSPSPQHF.

This clonotype was detected only a few times. The rearrangement uses TRBV4-1 and TRBJ2-7; D possibly corresponds to TRBD1 (6 bases). CDR1 and CDR2 (germline): MGHRA, YSYEKL. V was cut by 1 base and J by 1 base, with 11 bases left in between. This CDR3 spans 15 amino acids. The CDR3 DNA follows: TGCGCCAGCAGCCAAGGGACAGTTGGGTCCTACGAGCAGTACGTC. Amino acid sequence: CASSQGTVGSYEQYV.

There are a few counts of this clonotype. The chain couples TRBV27 to TRBJ1-6; D remains ambiguous. CDR1 and CDR2 from the germline V gene are MNHEY and SMNVEV (reference sequence). The CDR3 covers 13 residues. With 0 bases removed from V and 13 bases from J, the gap between germline ends came to 10 bases. The CDR3 protein is CASSLSKTSPLHF. As DNA, the CDR3 is TGTGCCAGCAGTTTATCGAAGACATCCCCCCTCCACTTT.

This clonotype was seen a few times. V gene TRBV15 combines with J gene TRBJ2-7, with TRBD1 identical over 11 bases. V lost 0 bases and J lost 6; bases outside the gene matches: 13. CDR1 LNHNV and CDR2 YYDKDF come from the germline V gene (reference sequence). The CDR3 is 18 amino acids. In nucleotides, the CDR3 is TGTGCCACCAGCAGAGACATTGCCCTGACGGGACAGGGGGTCGAGCAGTACTTC. Protein product: CATSRDIALTGQGVEQYF.

The V and J genes are TRBV10-2 and TRBJ2-7; D possibly matches TRBD1 or TRBD2 (5 bases each). Between the trimmed V and J ends, which lost 5 bases and 4 bases, there was a span of 12 bases. CDR3 length equals 13 residues. Germline V lookup: CDR1 WSHSY, CDR2 SAAADI. CDR3 sequence (DNA): TGCGCCAGCAGTCCTGGGGGTGTTTACGAGCAGTACGTC. Protein sequence: CASSPGGVYEQYV.

This clonotype came up a few times. The CDR3 protein is CASSLRLAVQDTQYF. CDR3 sequence (DNA): TGTGCCAGCAGCCTGAGACTAGCGGTACAAGATACGCAGTATTTT. This rearrangement joins TRBV3-1 to TRBJ2-3, with TRBD2 identical over 9 bases. Germline V gene sequence: CDR1 LGHDT, CDR2 YNNKEL (reference sequence). This CDR3 has 15 amino acids. After removal of 4 bases from V and 5 bases from J, the junction contained 7 bases not matched to a gene.

The genes are TRBV28 and TRBJ1-6; no definite D call. In germline, CDR1 is MDHEN, CDR2 SYDVKM. The CDR3 runs to 15 residues. V lost 5 bases to trimming and J lost 4 bases, with 12 bases between them. CDR3 region: CASSLGQRYNSPLHF. DNA for the CDR3: TGTGCCAGCAGTCTCGGGCAGCGATATAATTCACCCCTCCACTTT.